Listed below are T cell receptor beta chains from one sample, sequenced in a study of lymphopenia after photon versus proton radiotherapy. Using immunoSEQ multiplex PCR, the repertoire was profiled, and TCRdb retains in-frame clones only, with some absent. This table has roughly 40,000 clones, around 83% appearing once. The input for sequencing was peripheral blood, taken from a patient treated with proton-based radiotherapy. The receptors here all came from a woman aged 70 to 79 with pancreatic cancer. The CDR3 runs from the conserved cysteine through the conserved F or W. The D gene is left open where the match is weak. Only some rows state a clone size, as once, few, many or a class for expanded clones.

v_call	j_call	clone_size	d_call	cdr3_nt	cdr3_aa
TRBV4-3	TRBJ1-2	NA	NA	TGCGCCAGCAGCCAAGAAACAGCGAACTATGGCTACACCTTC	CASSQETANYGYTF
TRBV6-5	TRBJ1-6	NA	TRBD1	TGTGCCAGCAGTTACGCGGGGACAGGTGGGCCATCACCCCTCCACTTT	CASSYAGTGGPSPLHF
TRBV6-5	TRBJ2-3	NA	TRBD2	TGTGCCAGCAGGAGCCCTAGCGGAAGCACAGATACGCAGTATTTT	CASRSPSGSTDTQYF
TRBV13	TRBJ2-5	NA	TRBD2	TGTGCCAGCAGCTTACGCGGCGGGAGTGAGACCCAGTACTTC	CASSLRGGSETQYF
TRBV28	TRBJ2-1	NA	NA	TGTGCCAGCAGTTTATCGGGGAGTGAGCAGTTCTTC	CASSLSGSEQFF
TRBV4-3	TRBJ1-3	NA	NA	TGCGCCAGCAGCCACATTACGGGTCAGGGACAAAACACCATATATTTT	CASSHITGQGQNTIYF
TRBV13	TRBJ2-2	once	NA	TGTGCCAGCAGCTTAGGGGACGACGGCTGGGAGCTGTTTTTT	CASSLGDDGWELFF
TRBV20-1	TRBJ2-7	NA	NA	TGCAGTGCTAGCGGGACTTACGAGCAGTACTTC	CSASGTYEQYF
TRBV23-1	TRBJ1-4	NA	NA	TGCGCCAGCAGTCAAGCCCAGCCTAATGAAAAACTGTTTTTT	CASSQAQPNEKLFF
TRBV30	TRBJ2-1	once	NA	TGTGCCTGGAGCTTACTAGCTAGGGCCGGCGATGAGCAGTTCTTC	CAWSLLARAGDEQFF
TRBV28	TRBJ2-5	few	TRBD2	TGTGCCAGCAGCTGGACTAGCGGGAGCCTGCAAGAGACCCAGTACTTC	CASSWTSGSLQETQYF
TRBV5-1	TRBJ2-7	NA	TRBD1	TGCGCCAGCAGCTCGGGTTCGTCCGGGACAGGGATCTGGGAGCAGTACTTC	CASSSGSSGTGIWEQYF
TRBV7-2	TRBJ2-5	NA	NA	TGTGCCAGCAGCGGGGTAGGGCGTAACCAGTACTTC	CASSGVGRNQYF
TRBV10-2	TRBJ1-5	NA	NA	TGCGCCAGCAGTGAGGGGCAGGGAGGCAATCAGCCCCAGCATTTT	CASSEGQGGNQPQHF
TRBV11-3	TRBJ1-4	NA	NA	TGTGCCAGCAGCTTAGGGCGGGTCGGCGGGGTGGAAAATGAAAAACTGTTTTTT	CASSLGRVGGVENEKLFF
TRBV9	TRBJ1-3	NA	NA	TGTGCCAGCAGCGTAGAACTACCGGGGCGCGATAGCTCTGGAAACACCATATATTTT	CASSVELPGRDSSGNTIYF
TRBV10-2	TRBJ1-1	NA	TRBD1	TGCGCCAGCAGGTTGACAGGGCCCAGCACTGAAGCTTTCTTT	CASRLTGPSTEAFF
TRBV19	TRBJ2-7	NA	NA	TGTGCCAGTAGTATAGCCGACGATTATGTCTACGAGCAGTACTTC	CASSIADDYVYEQYF
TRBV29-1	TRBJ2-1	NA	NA	TGCAGCGTTGATGCAGGTAATGAGCAGTTCTTC	CSVDAGNEQFF
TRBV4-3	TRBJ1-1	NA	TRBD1	TGCGCCAGCAGCCAGGAACAGGGGGGGGAGGAGAACACTGAAGCTTTCTTT	CASSQEQGGEENTEAFF
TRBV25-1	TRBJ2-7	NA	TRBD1	TGTGCCAGCAGTGACGGAACTAAAATCGGGACAGGGGCCTACGAGCAGTACTTC	CASSDGTKIGTGAYEQYF
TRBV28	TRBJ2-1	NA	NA	TGTGCCAGCAGTTTAGAGGGGGTGGGTTCCTACAATGAGCAGTTCTTC	CASSLEGVGSYNEQFF
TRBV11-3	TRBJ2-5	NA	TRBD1	TGTGCCAGCAGCTTATCCCCAGGGACAGGGCATCGAGAGACCCAGTACTTC	CASSLSPGTGHRETQYF
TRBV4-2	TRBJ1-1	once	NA	TGTGCCAGCAGCCAAGTAGTGGGGGGGAACACTGAAGCTTTCTTT	CASSQVVGGNTEAFF
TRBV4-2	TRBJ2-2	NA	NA	TGTGCCAGCAGCCAAGATTGGCCCAGGAGCGGGGAGCTGTTTTTT	CASSQDWPRSGELFF
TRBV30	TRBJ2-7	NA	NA	TGTGCCTGGATTAACGGAGCCTACGAGCAGTACTTC	CAWINGAYEQYF
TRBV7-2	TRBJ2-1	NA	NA	TGTGCCAGCAGCTTAGATAACAGGGTGGTGGGTGAGCAGTTCTTC	CASSLDNRVVGEQFF
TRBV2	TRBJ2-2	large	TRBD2	TGTGCCAGCAGCTACGACGAGCGGGAAACCATACAGAACACCGGGGAGCTGTTTTTT	CASSYDERETIQNTGELFF
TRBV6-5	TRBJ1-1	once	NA	TGTGCCAGCAGGCAAACAGGGTTCAAGAACACTGAAGCTTTCTTT	CASRQTGFKNTEAFF
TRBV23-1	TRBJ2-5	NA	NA	TGCGCCAGCAGTCAAAACCCCTCCCCGGGACAATCATTGGAGACCCAGTACTTC	CASSQNPSPGQSLETQYF
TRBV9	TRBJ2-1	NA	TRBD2	TGTGCCAGCAGCCCGGATCGGGAGGTACTCAATGAGCAGTTCTTC	CASSPDREVLNEQFF